This TCR beta chain is from a study of T cells expressing NK-cell markers (dated by TCRdb to 2020 to 2022). For the study in its entirety: Fewer than ten donors provided sorted CD3+CD56+NKG2C+, CD3+CD56+NKG2C- and CD3+CD56-NKG2C+ T-cell subsets, whose TCR beta-chain repertoires were profiled. Among the eight sequenced donors, seven were HCMV-seropositive and one was HCMV-seronegative. Libraries were sequenced as 2 x 150 bp reads on Illumina HiSeq 2000/2500, MiSeq or NextSeq. Randomly selected healthy volunteers, three men and five women, were used as the eight sequenced donors.

CDR1 SQVTM and CDR2 ANQGSEA are derived from the germline V gene. From the cysteine through the phenylalanine, the CDR3 covers 15 amino acids. Only the protein is on record. Sequencer: Illumina HiSeq 2000. The TCR beta cDNA libraries were made using 5'RACE template switching, a step that added both a universal primer site and unique molecular identifiers. Priming for cDNA synthesis came from the TCR beta constant segment, and two successive PCR amplification steps followed. The paper's processing steps were these. Reads were demultiplexed and grouped by UMI with MIGEC, and clonotypes were assembled and quantified with MiTCR. To exclude erroneous sequences, only TCR cDNA sequences supported by at least two reads were retained. The tcR package was used for downstream repertoire analysis, and clonotypes were matched across fractions by CDR3 nucleotide sequence plus V segment. VDJmatch was used to annotate antigen specificity against VDJdb, with one amino acid substitution allowed in CDR3. TCRdb reprocessed the reads into one record per CDR3 protein sequence, lacking DNA. The authors' filters were not applied to this entry. The table for this sample records 300,000 to 450,000 distinct CDR3 sequences. The ten largest clonotypes hold 4% to 6.5% of the sample.

Paper-wide results and their limitations: It remained unclear whether the expanded NKG2C-expressing T cell clones were specific for HCMV antigens. For about 6 donors, the dominant CD3+CD56+NKG2C+ clonotypes were among the top 10 CD8+ clonotypes and accounted for roughly 1.0-7.5% of CD8+ T cells. Those dominant clonotypes were again the most abundant among CD3+CD56-NKG2C+ cells in several donors, at about 28.3-65%.

A commercial ELISA kit detecting HCMV-specific IgG in serum was used to determine HCMV serostatus. Ficoll density gradient centrifugation was used to isolate peripheral blood mononuclear cells from blood. A remark on this clonotype: Its antigen remains undetermined.

Input material: blood T cells: a sorted CD56 or NKG2C T cell subset, CD4+ or CD8+ T cells, or bulk PBMC T cells (not recorded which). The receptor's source is a man aged 18-70 years in good health. In this chain, TRBV29-1 is recombined with TRBJ2-4. The CDR3 here reads CSLRTGQLAKNIQYF.